A selection of T cell receptor beta chains follows, all from one sample in a study of T-cell memory formation after mild COVID-19. Via MiXCR, TCRdb re-called the 5' RACE reads, giving one row per CDR3 protein. The sample holds 200,000 to 250,000 distinct CDR3 sequences, 9.5% seen once. Material for sequencing was PBMCs or a T cell subset sorted from them (not recorded which). Receptor source: a man aged 18-30 years who had mild COVID-19 (a few samples of this study predate the infection). Cell type and time point are not known. Both conserved end residues are part of each CDR3. A D gene is named only where the DNA matches it firmly. Part of the rows lack a size; the others show once, few, many or a class for expanded clones.

clone_size	d_call	j_call	v_call	cdr3_nt	cdr3_aa
.	.	TRBJ2-3	TRBV15	TGTGCCACCAGCACACGGGGAGATACGCAGTATTTT	CATSTRGDTQYF
few	.	TRBJ1-1	TRBV5-1	TGCGCCAGCAGCACCGTCGACATGCTGAACACTGAAGCTTTCTTT	CASSTVDMLNTEAFF
many	TRBD1	TRBJ1-1	TRBV6-6	TGTGCCAGCAGTTACGGGACAGGGCCCACTGAAGCTTTCTTT	CASSYGTGPTEAFF
.	.	TRBJ2-2	TRBV12-3/TRBV12-4	TGTGCCAGCATGGGGGCGGGGTCCGGGGAGCTGTTTTTT	CASMGAGSGELFF
.	.	TRBJ2-1	TRBV7-9	TGTGCCAGCAGCTTATATGGTTGGGGAAATGAGCAGTTCTTC	CASSLYGWGNEQFF
.	.	TRBJ2-1	TRBV24-1	TGTGCCACCAGTGACTCATCGGCCAGAGCATACAATGAGCAGTTCTTC	CATSDSSARAYNEQFF
many	.	TRBJ2-7	TRBV5-1	TGCGCCAGCAGCTTACCGACGAGCGGGGAGCAGTACTTC	CASSLPTSGEQYF
.	TRBD1	TRBJ2-3	TRBV2	TGTGCCAGACGACAGGGGGGGACAGATACGCAGTATTTT	CARRQGGTDTQYF
.	.	TRBJ2-3	TRBV12-3/TRBV12-4	TGTGCCAGCATCTACACCGGGGCAGGCAAACATACGCAGTATTTT	CASIYTGAGKHTQYF
.	TRBD1	TRBJ1-2	TRBV7-9	TGTGCCAGCAGCCCTTACTTGACAGGGGGCCTTCGGTATGGCTACACCTTC	CASSPYLTGGLRYGYTF
many	.	TRBJ1-1	TRBV5-5	TGTGCCAGCAGTAAGGGAAACACTGAAGCTTTCTTT	CASSKGNTEAFF
.	.	TRBJ1-1	TRBV27	TGTGCCAGCAGTTTGTTGTTAGGGACAGAAGCTTTCTTT	CASSLLLGTEAFF
few	TRBD1	TRBJ1-6	TRBV12-3/TRBV12-4	TGTGCCAGCAGGGACGCGGGACAGCCAAATTCACCCCTCCACTTT	CASRDAGQPNSPLHF
many	TRBD1	TRBJ1-5	TRBV4-3	TGCGCCAGCAGCCAAGAAGCAGGGGGCCATCAGCCCCAGCATTTT	CASSQEAGGHQPQHF
many	.	TRBJ1-1	TRBV7-2	TGTGCCAGCAGCCCCGGTGGTAACACTGAAGCTTTCTTT	CASSPGGNTEAFF
few	.	TRBJ2-1	TRBV12-3/TRBV12-4	TGTGCCAGCAGTTTCCCTGGGGGGCCGAGGGGAGAGCAGTTCTTC	CASSFPGGPRGEQFF
few	.	TRBJ2-3	TRBV5-5	TGTGCCAGCCAAGAGAAGGGGGCAGATACGCAGTATTTT	CASQEKGADTQYF
few	.	TRBJ1-5	TRBV6-1	TGTGCCAGCTGGATATTCGGACAGCCCCAGCATTTT	CASWIFGQPQHF
many	.	TRBJ2-3	TRBV5-1	TGCGCCAGCAGCTTGGAAGGGGGTGAAGATACGCAGTATTTT	CASSLEGGEDTQYF
few	.	TRBJ1-2	TRBV4-3	TGCGCCAGCAGCCAAGACTACTTACGGCCAGGCTATGGCTACACCTTC	CASSQDYLRPGYGYTF
many	.	TRBJ1-1	TRBV7-2	TGTGCCAGCAGCTTATATGGCACTGAAGCTTTCTTT	CASSLYGTEAFF
.	.	TRBJ1-5	TRBV20-1	TGCAGTGCTCCCGCCGGGACACCAGGACGGCAGCCCCAGCATTTT	CSAPAGTPGRQPQHF
.	TRBD1	TRBJ1-1	TRBV11-2	TGTGCCAGCAGCTTAAGGGCAGGGGGATGGCTGAACACTGAAGCTTTCTTT	CASSLRAGGWLNTEAFF
many	.	TRBJ2-3	TRBV20-1	TGCAGTGCTAGAGGCCCCACAGATACGCAGTATTTT	CSARGPTDTQYF
few	.	TRBJ2-3	TRBV3-1	TGTGCCAGCAGCCGTGAAGGAAGCACAGATACGCAGTATTTT	CASSREGSTDTQYF
many	.	TRBJ1-1	TRBV20-1	TGCAGTGCTAGAGAGGGTCCCACTGAAGCTTTCTTT	CSAREGPTEAFF
many	TRBD1	TRBJ2-5	TRBV7-2	TGTGCCAGCAGCCTAGAGGGACAGCAAGAGACCCAGTACTTC	CASSLEGQQETQYF
few	TRBD1	TRBJ1-1	TRBV11-1	TGTGCCAGCAGCAGAAGACAGGGCTCCACTGAAGCTTTCTTT	CASSRRQGSTEAFF
few	TRBD1	TRBJ1-2	TRBV7-9	TGTGCCAGCAGCCCATCGGGACAGGGCTATGGCTACACCTTC	CASSPSGQGYGYTF
.	.	TRBJ1-1	TRBV7-2	TGTGCCAGCAGCTTATTTGGGCTGAACACTGAAGCTTTCTTT	CASSLFGLNTEAFF
.	.	TRBJ2-3	TRBV18	TGTGCCAGCTCACCAAATGACAGTCCCACAGATACGCAGTATTTT	CASSPNDSPTDTQYF
few	.	TRBJ1-1	TRBV12-3/TRBV12-4	TGTGCCAGCAGCAATCCTAATGGGCGGTGGACTGAAGCTTTCTTT	CASSNPNGRWTEAFF
few	.	TRBJ2-2	TRBV6-6	TGTGCCAGCAGGGCTTGGGGGGTAGGCACCGGGGAGCTGTTTTTT	CASRAWGVGTGELFF
few	.	TRBJ1-2	TRBV28	TGTGCCAGCAGTGTACGTCTCCGCGATGGCTACACCTTC	CASSVRLRDGYTF
.	.	TRBJ1-1	TRBV20-1	TGCAGTGCTCATGACAGGAACACTGAAGCTTTCTTT	CSAHDRNTEAFF
few	.	TRBJ2-7	TRBV5-6	TGTGCCAGCAGCTTGGGACCCCTAGGAGGCTCCTACGAGCAGTACTTC	CASSLGPLGGSYEQYF
.	.	TRBJ1-1	TRBV5-1	TGCGCCAGCAGCTTGGTATCCGGTCAGGGACCTATGAACACTGAAGCTTTCTTT	CASSLVSGQGPMNTEAFF